The next 18 T cell receptor beta chains were all read from a single sample in a study of technical replicates of blood from a handful of donors. The method was immunoSEQ multiplex PCR; TCRdb's version includes in-frame clones alone and lacks a portion of them. Of 85,000 or so clones listed, 94% were seen once; the top ten hold around 0.25%. Material: T cells isolated from PBMCs. Every receptor here comes from a human donor in good health.

The rearrangement links TRBV27 to TRBJ2-3; 10 bases fit TRBD2. CDR3 length: 15 residues. Unmatched junction bases numbered 5, after V lost 6 bases and J lost 2 bases. In germline, CDR1 is MNHEY, CDR2 SMNVEV (reference sequence). In nucleotides, the CDR3 is TGTGCCAGCAGACTAGCGGGGACCCTCACAGATACGCAGTATTTT. Its protein product is CASRLAGTLTDTQYF.

The count of this clone is one. The CDR3 DNA reads TGTGCCAGCAGTTACTTGCAGGGGGCTTCAGAGACCCAGTACTTC. Its protein is CASSYLQGASETQYF. This sequence joins TRBV6-5 and TRBJ2-5, with 8 bases identical to TRBD1. With V trimmed by 1 base and J by 4 bases, 5 bases remained unmatched. The CDR3 runs 15 residues. CDR1 is MNHEY and CDR2 is SVGAGI in the germline V gene.

The rearrangement links TRBV15 to TRBJ2-7; 12 positions agree with TRBD2. The CDR3 is made up of 17 amino acids. The ends lost 4 bases at V and 0 bases at J; junction bases unmatched: 7. The V gene's germline CDR1 is LNHNV and CDR2 YYDKDF (reference sequence). The CDR3 DNA sequence: TGTGCCACCAGCATCGGGACTAGCGGGTGGAGCTCCTACGAGCAGTACTTC. Its translation is CATSIGTSGWSSYEQYF.

This CDR3 reads CASNRGPRPTNEKLFF. The CDR3 nucleotides are TGCGCCAGCAACAGGGGCCCCCGACCAACTAATGAAAAACTGTTTTTT. J is TRBJ1-4 and V is TRBV4-1; 7 bases line up with TRBD1. This CDR3 comprises 16 residues. The germline V gene encodes CDR1 MGHRA and CDR2 YSYEKL. Trimming took 7 bases from V and 0 from J; bases not matched to a gene: 8.

This rearrangement joins TRBV9 to TRBJ2-1; 12 positions agree with TRBD2. This CDR3 contains 15 residues. Germline V gene data show CDR1 as SGDLS and CDR2 as YYNGEE. The junction had 6 bases not matched to a gene; V was cut back by 4 bases and J by 7 bases. DNA for the CDR3: TGTGCCAGCAGCCCTAGCGGGAGGGCCGGTAATGAGCAGTTCTTC. Protein product: CASSPSGRAGNEQFF.

This CDR3 reads CASIDRVAGYTF. The DNA of the CDR3 is TGTGCCAGTATAGACAGGGTAGCCGGCTACACCTTC. The genes are TRBV19 and TRBJ1-2, with 7 positions matching TRBD1. Germline CDR1 LNHDA, CDR2 SQIVND (reference sequence). The CDR3 extends over 12 amino acids. The V and J ends lost 7 bases and 8 bases, in that order; junction bases with no gene match: 7.

The chain links TRBV2 to TRBJ2-2, with D possibly matching TRBD1 (5 bases). The germline gives CDR1 SNHLY, CDR2 FYNNEI. V lost 9 bases and J lost 8, with 13 bases in between. The CDR3 has 12 residues. The CDR3 DNA follows: TGTGCCAGAAGGTCCCAGGGAGGGGAGCTGTTTTTT. It specifies CARRSQGGELFF. Drawing the rest from reference TRBV2 and TRBJ2-2, the complete variable domain is EPEVTQTPSHQVTQMGQEVILRCVPISNHLYFYWYRQILGQKVEFLVSFYNNEISEKSEIFDDQFSVERPDGSNFTLKIRSTKLEDSAMYFCARRSQGGELFFGEGSRLTVL.

This clone appeared once. This chain connects TRBV5-6 to TRBJ2-3, with TRBD2 as a possible D gene (6 bases). With 4 bases removed from V and 4 bases from J, the gap between germline ends came to 13 bases. CDR1 is SGHDT, CDR2 YYEEEE, per germline. There are 14 residues in the CDR3. The CDR3 loop reads CASSKEGLADTQYF. Here the CDR3 DNA reads TGTGCCAGCAGCAAGGAGGGGTTGGCAGATACGCAGTATTTT.

The V call is TRBV23-1, the J call TRBJ2-7, with 8 positions matching TRBD1. TRBV23-1 is reported as an ORF; its role is uncertain. The V and J ends lost 10 bases and 3 bases, in that order; junction bases with no gene match: 8. CDR3 length: 13 residues. The DNA for the CDR3 is TGCGCCAAGCGACGACAGGGGAGCTACGAGCAGTACTTC. Translation gives CAKRRQGSYEQYF.

V gene TRBV9 combines with J gene TRBJ2-3, with 9 bases aligning to TRBD2. The CDR3 covers 17 residues. Germline V lookup: CDR1 SGDLS, CDR2 YYNGEE. V shed 1 base, J shed 2 bases, and the junction held 8 bases outside the gene matches. DNA of the CDR3: TGTGCCAGCAGCGTAAATGGGGCTAGCGGGGTCACAGATACGCAGTATTTT. Encoded protein: CASSVNGASGVTDTQYF.

CDR3 nucleotides: TGTGCCAGCAGCTGGACTAGCGGGAGGGACAATGAGCAGTTCTTC. The encoded protein is CASSWTSGRDNEQFF. The chain combines TRBV6-1 with TRBJ2-1; 15 bases are a match to TRBD2. The junction had 2 bases not matched to a gene; V was cut back by 6 bases and J by 5 bases. The CDR3 length is 15 residues. The V gene's germline CDR1 is MNHNS and CDR2 SASEGT.

Notes on this clone: One end of the junction fails to match germline, which may point to a read error. This chain connects TRBV19 to TRBJ2-7; 9 nucleotides align to TRBD1. Germline V gene lookup returns CDR1 LNHDA and CDR2 SQIVND (reference sequence). CDR3 length: 11 amino acids. The CDR3 DNA reads TGTGCCAGTAGTAAGGGACAGGGAAGTCGCTTC. This sequence encodes CASSKGQGSRF.

This clone was counted a single time. The J gene is TRBJ1-1, the V gene TRBV7-3; TRBD1 aligns across 7 bases. This CDR3 is built from 15 residues. Germline lookup yields CDR1 SGHTA and CDR2 FQGTGA. J gave up 2 bases and V 1 base, and 4 bases lay outside the gene matches. The CDR3 loop is CASSLNRGPNTEAFF. The CDR3 nucleotides read TGTGCCAGCAGCTTAAACAGGGGTCCAAACACTGAAGCTTTCTTT.

This chain uses TRBV30 with TRBJ1-2, with 7 bases identical to TRBD1. The V and J ends lost 3 bases and 5 bases, in that order; junction bases with no gene match: 9. This CDR3 comprises 14 residues. Germline V gives CDR1 GTSNPN, CDR2 SVGIG (reference sequence). In DNA form, the CDR3 reads TGTGCCTGGAGCCGACAGGGCGCCGTTTATGGCTACACCTTC. The encoded protein is CAWSRQGAVYGYTF.

The genes are TRBV4-1 and TRBJ2-3, with TRBD2 identical over 10 bases. The V and J ends lost 8 bases and 1 base, in that order; junction bases with no gene match: 3. From germline, CDR1 is MGHRA and CDR2 YSYEKL. This CDR3 has 14 residues. DNA of the CDR3: TGCGCCAGCCGGCTAGCGGGGGGCACAGATACGCAGTATTTT. The encoded protein is CASRLAGGTDTQYF.

The gene calls are TRBV5-1 and TRBJ2-6; D possibly corresponds to TRBD1 (6 bases). Trimming took 6 bases from V and 0 from J, leaving 16 bases between them. In germline, CDR1 is SGHRS, CDR2 YFSETQ. This CDR3 has 17 residues. This CDR3 is CASTRTAQSSGANVLTF. CDR3 coding DNA: TGCGCCAGCACCCGGACAGCCCAAAGCTCTGGGGCCAACGTCCTGACTTTC.

The chain couples TRBV13 to TRBJ1-2; 10 bases match TRBD1. CDR1 is PRHDT, CDR2 FYEKMQ, per germline (reference sequence). J gave up 4 bases and V 1 base, and 6 bases lay outside the gene matches. The CDR3 sequence is 16 residues long. The CDR3 here is CASSLDLRQGAYGYTF. Written as DNA, the CDR3 is TGTGCCAGCAGCTTAGATCTCCGACAGGGGGCCTATGGCTACACCTTC.

V gene TRBV7-9 combines with J gene TRBJ2-7; TRBD1 agrees at 8 bases. CDR3 size: 15 residues. Germline values: CDR1 SEHNR, CDR2 FQNEAQ (reference sequence). The J segment lost 2 bases and the V segment lost 3 bases, leaving 6 bases of the junction unmatched. The CDR3 region is CASSFGDRNTYEQYF. CDR3 bases: TGTGCCAGCAGCTTTGGGGACAGGAATACCTACGAGCAGTACTTC.